The next 31 T cell receptor beta chains were all read from a single sample in a study of vaccination effects on CD4 cells after COVID-19. ViraFEST used viral peptide pools to expand antigen-specific CD4+ T cells before sequencing. The culture ran for about 10 days, and then CD4+ T cells were isolated. As their vaccination, participants received two doses of either BNT162b2 or mRNA-1273. The method was immunoSEQ multiplex PCR; TCRdb's version includes in-frame clones alone and lacks a portion of them. In the table there are roughly 55,000 clones, roughly 78% of which are singletons. For these receptors, no antigen is known. The material was CD4+ T cells from PBMCs cultured with HCoV-OC43 spike peptides, obtained after COVID-19 vaccination. This sample's subset: HCoV-OC43 spike overlapping peptide pool stimulation. The receptors here all came from a human donor who received a COVID-19 vaccine.

The chain recombines TRBV29-1 with TRBJ1-4; 7 positions agree with TRBD1. Germline assignment: CDR1 SQVTM and CDR2 ANQGSEA. The CDR3 sequence is 14 residues long. V gave up 5 bases and J gave up 8 bases; unmatched junction bases: 11. CDR3 sequence reads: CSVFSTGEEEKLFF. DNA for the CDR3: TGCAGCGTTTTCTCCACAGGGGAGGAGGAAAAACTGTTTTTT.

This chain connects TRBV6-1 to TRBJ2-7; D uncertain. Germline V gene data show CDR1 as MNHNS and CDR2 as SASEGT. V lost 3 bases, J lost 4 bases, and 1 base lay in between. CDR3 length equals 10 residues. In nucleotides, the CDR3 is TGTGCCAGCAGTGATTACGAGCAGTACGTC. Protein: CASSDYEQYV.

This clone occurred a few times. The chain employs TRBV6-2 or TRBV6-3 and TRBJ2-5; 9 bases agree with TRBD1. The V and J ends lost 5 bases and 5 bases, in that order; junction bases with no gene match: 6. Germline V gene sequence: CDR1 MNHEY, CDR2 SVGEGT. The length of the CDR3 is 14 residues. As DNA, the CDR3 is TGTGCCAGCAGTCCCGGGACAGGGCTGGAGACCCAGTACTTC. This codes for CASSPGTGLETQYF.

A single count supports this clone. The V call is TRBV19, the J call TRBJ1-3; D not resolved. CDR1 and CDR2 (germline): LNHDA, SQIVND (reference sequence). This CDR3 has 16 residues. Trimming pared 0 bases from V and 2 bases from J, leaving 11 bases between. The CDR3, as DNA: TGTGCCAGTAGTATAGATCGGTCATCGGCTGGAAACACCATATATTTT. Amino acid sequence: CASSIDRSSAGNTIYF.

The J gene is TRBJ1-6, the V gene TRBV6-5; TRBD1 aligns across 7 bases. The J segment lost 6 bases and the V segment lost 7 bases, leaving 6 bases of the junction unmatched. In germline, CDR1 is MNHEY, CDR2 SVGAGI. This CDR3 comprises 14 residues. The CDR3 DNA reads TGTGCCAGCATTCGGGACAGACTTAATTCACCCCTCCACTTT. Residues: CASIRDRLNSPLHF.

V is TRBV5-6 and J is TRBJ2-3, with TRBD1 as a possible D gene (6 bases). This CDR3 has 17 residues. CDR1 and CDR2 (germline): SGHDT, YYEEEE. Trimming left V 3 bases short and J 6 bases short, with 23 bases between. The CDR3, as DNA: TGTGCCAGCAGCTATAACGCTCGGGACACCTCCAAGGATACGCAGTATTTT. The encoded protein is CASSYNARDTSKDTQYF. Using reference TRBV5-6 and TRBJ2-3 for the parts outside the CDR3, the full variable domain is DAGVTQSPTHLIKTRGQQVTLRCSPKSGHDTVSWYQQALGQGPQFIFQYYEEEERQRGNFPDRFSGHQFPNYSSELNVNALLLGDSALYLCASSYNARDTSKDTQYFGPGTRLTVL.

V gene TRBV18 combines with J gene TRBJ2-7; 8 bases fit TRBD2. In germline, CDR1 is KGHSH, CDR2 LQKENI. This CDR3 spans 16 amino acids. The V and J ends lost 6 bases and 1 base, in that order; junction bases with no gene match: 11. As DNA, the CDR3 is TGTGCCAGCTCCCCCGGCGGGGGGCGATTATCCTACGAGCAGTACGTC. The encoded protein is CASSPGGGRLSYEQYV.

The chain is built from TRBV2 and TRBJ1-5; 10 nucleotides agree with TRBD1. The CDR3 totals 15 residues. V trimming: 6 bases; J trimming: 2 bases; junction bases outside the gene matches: 4. CDR1 and CDR2 from the germline V gene are SNHLY and FYNNEI. The CDR3: CASSGGQGGNQPQHF. In DNA, the CDR3 is TGTGCCAGCAGCGGCGGACAGGGGGGCAATCAGCCCCAGCATTTT.

Only one count was recorded for this clone. This chain uses TRBV6-1 with TRBJ2-5; D remains ambiguous. This CDR3 comprises 12 residues. The germline V gene encodes CDR1 MNHNS and CDR2 SASEGT. The V end lost 0 bases, the J end lost 5 bases, and 4 bases lay between the germline ends. The CDR3 nucleotides are TGTGCCAGCAGTGAAGCGTGGGAGACCCAGTACTTC. Its translation is CASSEAWETQYF.

The chain joins TRBV13 to TRBJ2-5, with D unclear. Trimming removed 6 bases at V and 3 bases at J, with 11 bases between. This CDR3 comprises 13 residues. Per germline, CDR1 PRHDT and CDR2 FYEKMQ (reference sequence). The CDR3 nucleotides are TGTGCCAGCAGTCCTGACCGTGAAGAGACCCAGTACTTC. Its protein is CASSPDREETQYF.

This clone came up a few times. This chain uses TRBV27 with TRBJ1-5; 8 bases match TRBD1. Germline trimming cut 3 bases from V and 7 bases from J; bases unmatched to any gene: 5. CDR1 and CDR2 from the germline V gene are MNHEY and SMNVEV (reference sequence). This CDR3 has 14 residues. CDR3 sequence reads: CASSFSGGGQPQHF. CDR3 nucleotides: TGTGCCAGCAGTTTCTCAGGGGGCGGACAGCCCCAGCATTTT.

This chain joins TRBV9 and TRBJ2-3; the D gene is possibly TRBD1 (6 bases). The CDR3 spans 14 residues. Germline V gene lookup returns CDR1 SGDLS and CDR2 YYNGEE. V shed 3 bases and J shed 3 bases, with 11 bases lying between them. DNA of the CDR3: TGTGCCAGCAGCGCAACAGGGACAACAGATACGCAGTATTTT. Its protein product is CASSATGTTDTQYF.

In its sample, this clone was seen a few times. The CDR3 DNA sequence: TGTGCCAGCAGCTTAGCGGGGGTGGGAGAGACCCAGTACTTC. Its protein product is CASSLAGVGETQYF. V gene TRBV7-2 combines with J gene TRBJ2-5; D tentatively reads TRBD1 or TRBD2 (5 bases each). The germline V gene encodes CDR1 SGHTA and CDR2 FQGNSA. The CDR3 contains 14 residues. V lost 0 bases and J lost 4, with 9 bases in between.

The chain carries TRBV6-2 or TRBV6-3 and TRBJ2-2; D ambiguous. CDR3 length equals 17 residues. Deletions cut 0 bases from V and 2 bases from J, with 13 bases between. Germline CDR1 is MNHEY and CDR2 is SVGEGT. For the CDR3, the DNA is TGTGCCAGCAGTTACTCTGCCCAGAAGATAAACACCGGGGAGCTGTTTTTT. It specifies CASSYSAQKINTGELFF.

This rearrangement joins TRBV6-5 to TRBJ1-1; no reliable D call. Germline loops: CDR1 MNHEY, CDR2 SVGAGI. V was clipped by 0 bases and J by 2 bases, with 7 bases between them. The CDR3 length is 14 residues. The CDR3 is CASSYSRSNTEAFF. The CDR3 DNA is TGTGCCAGCAGTTACTCCAGGAGCAACACTGAAGCTTTCTTT.

This clone was seen once. The DNA of the CDR3 is TGCGCCAGCAGCTCGGGACAGAGCTCCTACAATGAGCAGTTCTTC. It is translated as CASSSGQSSYNEQFF. The V gene is TRBV5-1, the J gene TRBJ2-1; TRBD1 matches at 7 bases. Trimming took 3 bases from V and 0 from J; bases not matched to a gene: 3. Per the germline V gene, CDR1 is SGHRS and CDR2 is YFSETQ. CDR3 length: 15 amino acids.

The gene calls are TRBV4-3 and TRBJ2-1; 8 bases align to TRBD2. The germline V gene encodes CDR1 LGHNA and CDR2 YSLEER. This CDR3 region has 16 residues. V lost 4 bases to trimming and J lost 10 bases; unmatched junction nucleotides: 15. The CDR3 DNA follows: TGCGCCAGCAGCCTCCAATCGACCATTGGCGGGGGGGAGCAGTTCTTC. Translated: CASSLQSTIGGGEQFF.

This chain joins TRBV14 and TRBJ1-1; D uncertain. The CDR3 extends over 15 amino acids. Germline V gene sequence: CDR1 SGHDN, CDR2 FVKESK. V was clipped by 0 bases and J by 2 bases, with 10 bases between them. The CDR3 DNA is TGTGCCAGCAGCCAAGAAAGAATAGATAACACTGAAGCTTTCTTT. Its translation: CASSQERIDNTEAFF. Complete variable domain (other parts from reference TRBV14 and TRBJ1-1): EAGVTQFPSHSVIEKGQTVTLRCDPISGHDNLYWYRRVMGKEIKFLLHFVKESKQDESGMPNNRFLAERTGGTYSTLKVQPAELEDSGVYFCASSQERIDNTEAFFGQGTRLTVV.

The chain combines TRBV18 with TRBJ1-2; TRBD1 might be the D (6 bases). This CDR3 is built from 13 residues. V was shortened by 6 bases and J by 4 bases, with 12 bases between the two germline ends. Looked up from germline, CDR1 is KGHSH and CDR2 is LQKENI. The CDR3, as DNA: TGTGCCAGCTCCCCTGGACAGATCTATGGCTACACCTTC. As protein: CASSPGQIYGYTF.

J is TRBJ2-6 and V is TRBV14; no reliable D call. The CDR3 runs 15 residues. Trimming cost V 2 bases and J 0 bases, with 5 bases left between them. Germline CDR1 SGHDN, CDR2 FVKESK. Here the CDR3 DNA reads TGTGCCAGCAGCCAATGGACCTCTGGGGCCAACGTCCTGACTTTC. Its translation is CASSQWTSGANVLTF.

In its sample, this clone was seen once. The chain employs TRBV5-1 and TRBJ2-3, with 7 bases matching TRBD2. V lost 1 base to trimming and J lost 1 base; unmatched junction nucleotides: 6. The CDR3 is made up of 16 amino acids. From germline, CDR1 is SGHRS and CDR2 YFSETQ. As DNA, the CDR3 is TGCGCCAGCAGCTTGCTTACGGGGGGTGGCACAGATACGCAGTATTTT. Protein: CASSLLTGGGTDTQYF. Complete variable domain (other parts from reference TRBV5-1 and TRBJ2-3): KAGVTQTPRYLIKTRGQQVTLSCSPISGHRSVSWYQQTPGQGLQFLFEYFSETQRNKGNFPGRFSGRQFSNSRSEMNVSTLELGDSALYLCASSLLTGGGTDTQYFGPGTRLTVL.

This sequence joins TRBV5-1 and TRBJ2-3; either TRBD1 or TRBD2 may fit D (5 bases each). The germline CDR1 and CDR2 sequences are SGHRS and YFSETQ. The ends were cut back, 4 bases at V and 0 bases at J, with 9 bases in the middle. This CDR3 has 14 residues. Here the CDR3 DNA reads TGCGCCAGCAGCGAGGGGATAAGCACAGATACGCAGTATTTT. It encodes CASSEGISTDTQYF.

The CDR3 region is CSVERLAGGTDTQYF. Here the CDR3 DNA reads TGCAGCGTTGAAAGACTAGCGGGGGGTACAGATACGCAGTATTTT. V and J are TRBV29-1 and TRBJ2-3, with 13 bases identical to TRBD2. V lost 2 bases to trimming and J lost 3 bases; unmatched junction nucleotides: 2. Per germline, CDR1 SQVTM and CDR2 ANQGSEA. This CDR3 comprises 15 residues.

This clone was seen a handful of times. This sequence joins TRBV6-5 and TRBJ1-2, with 9 bases that match TRBD1. CDR3 length: 15 amino acids. Trimming at V came to 6 bases and at J to 1 base, leaving 6 bases not matched to a gene. Germline CDR1 is MNHEY and CDR2 is SVGAGI. The CDR3 loop is CASRRDRENNYGYTF. CDR3 nucleotide sequence: TGTGCCAGCAGACGGGACAGGGAAAATAACTATGGCTACACCTTC.

The count of this clone is one. The chain combines TRBV2 with TRBJ1-6; D unclear. Germline V CDR1 and CDR2: SNHLY, FYNNEI. Trimming took off 3 bases at V and 10 bases at J, with 4 bases between the two ends. The CDR3 runs 11 residues. CDR3 coding DNA: TGTGCCAGCAGTGATGGGTCACCCCTCCACTTT. It codes for CASSDGSPLHF.

V and J are TRBV2 and TRBJ2-1; TRBD2 might be the D (6 bases). Germline CDR1 and CDR2: SNHLY and FYNNEI. The ends were cut back, 4 bases at V and 6 bases at J, with 10 bases in the middle. The CDR3 is 13 amino acids. CDR3 DNA sequence: TGTGCCAGCAGTGTTAGCGGACCCAATGAGCAGTTCTTC. Protein product: CASSVSGPNEQFF.

The V and J genes are TRBV19 and TRBJ1-4, with unresolved D. Trimming left V 5 bases short and J 1 base short, with 11 bases between. Germline V gives CDR1 LNHDA, CDR2 SQIVND (reference sequence). The CDR3 loop spans 15 amino acids. CDR3 residues: CASSLGLLTNEKLFF. The CDR3 nucleotides read TGTGCCAGTAGTCTCGGACTGTTAACTAATGAAAAACTGTTTTTT.

The chain recombines TRBV6-6 with TRBJ1-3, with D uncertain. V was shortened by 1 base and J by 0 bases, with 7 bases between the two germline ends. CDR3 length equals 15 residues. CDR1 MNHNY and CDR2 SVGAGI come from the germline V gene (reference sequence). CDR3 nucleotides: TGTGCCAGCAGTTACTTAGGGTTCTCTGGAAACACCATATATTTT. This encodes CASSYLGFSGNTIYF.

The chain couples TRBV6-9 to TRBJ2-1, with a weak D call TRBD2 (6 bases). CDR1 MNHGY and CDR2 SVAAGI come from the germline V gene. Trimming cost V 4 bases and J 0 bases, with 10 bases left between them. CDR3 length: 15 residues. CDR3: CASSFRESSYNEQFF. Here the CDR3 DNA reads TGTGCCAGCAGTTTCCGGGAGAGCTCCTACAATGAGCAGTTCTTC.

J is TRBJ1-3 and V is TRBV21-1. TRBV21-1 is given as a pseudogene. This CDR3 comprises 17 residues. CDR3 sequence reads: CASSNTCSKASGNTIYF. CDR3 in DNA: TGTGCCAGCAGCAACACCTGTAGTAAGGCCTCTGGAAACACCATATATTTT.

The V call is TRBV19, the J call TRBJ1-1; possibly TRBD1 for D (5 bases). The CDR3 contains 15 residues. V lost 10 bases and J lost 0, with 18 bases in between. Germline V gene data show CDR1 as LNHDA and CDR2 as SQIVND (reference sequence). In DNA form, the CDR3 reads TGTGCCACCCCAGGGTCCAGGATCATGAACACTGAAGCTTTCTTT. This encodes CATPGSRIMNTEAFF.